The 3 T cell receptor beta chains given below trace back to one sample, sequenced in a study of CD8+ T cells in alopecia areata. cDNA prepared by RNA extraction and subsequent reverse transcription served as the template for sequencing. The method was immunoSEQ multiplex PCR; TCRdb's version includes in-frame clones alone and lacks a portion of them. This table holds some 200,000 clones, under 75% found once. As for treatment: oral pan-JAK inhibitor, 5-10 mg twice daily. The sample consisted of CD4+ T cells sorted from blood, taken at week 4, from a patient treated with tofacitinib. The source is a human donor with alopecia areata.

V gene TRBV29-1 combines with J gene TRBJ1-1; a weak D match, TRBD1 (5 bases). Between the trimmed V and J ends, which lost 4 bases and 4 bases, there was a span of 10 bases. Looked up from germline, CDR1 is SQVTM and CDR2 is ANQGSEA. This CDR3 has 12 residues. The CDR3 loop reads CSVAAGFTEAFF. CDR3 nucleotides: TGCAGCGTTGCGGCAGGGTTCACTGAAGCTTTCTTT. Filled out from reference TRBV29-1 and TRBJ1-1, the complete variable domain reads SAVISQKPSRDICQRGTSLTIQCQVDSQVTMMFWYRQQPGQSLTLIATANQGSEATYESGFVIDKFPISRPNLTFSTLTVSNMSPEDSSIYLCSVAAGFTEAFFGQGTRLTVV.

This clone was seen a few times. In DNA form, the CDR3 reads TGCGCCAGCAGCTTGGAAGGGCAGGGGGCTGGGACCCAGTACTTC. Translation: CASSLEGQGAGTQYF. The chain couples TRBV5-1 to TRBJ2-5, with TRBD1 matching over 8 bases. Trimming removed 0 bases from V and 7 bases from J; junction bases left unmatched: 8. The CDR3 is made up of 15 amino acids. CDR1 SGHRS and CDR2 YFSETQ come from the germline V gene.

The genes are TRBV30 and TRBJ1-1, with D possibly TRBD1 on 6 matching bases. The CDR3 extends over 14 amino acids. V gave up 2 bases and J gave up 4 bases, with 14 bases separating them. CDR1 is GTSNPN, CDR2 SVGIG, per germline (reference sequence). CDR3 sequence: CAWSPTGVGTEAFF. Written as DNA, the CDR3 is TGTGCCTGGAGTCCGACAGGAGTGGGCACTGAAGCTTTCTTT.